This entry concerns a single T cell receptor (beta chain). CDR1 is PRHDT, CDR2 FYEKMQ, per germline (reference sequence). Trimming shortened V by 6 bases and J by 3 bases, and 18 bases separated the two germline ends. This CDR3 region has 17 residues. This specimen comes from a study of blood T cell repertoires in COVID-19. Background on the study: COVID-19 samples collected from the United States, Italy and Spain covered acute and convalescent phases.

Per the original methods: Reference gene primers were amplified, and this amplification served to estimate nucleated cell counts. Clones were sequenced by immunoSEQ multiplex PCR, and TCRdb holds only the in-frame ones, with some missing. The V and J calls and clone size are taken from that table; D and trimming were inferred from the DNA. The sample records a few hundred thousand clones, 70% to 90% being singletons. The specimen was peripheral blood. The sequence was obtained from a man in his fifties or sixties with acute or convalescent COVID-19. The chain has TRBV13 and TRBJ1-6; no definite D call. The CDR3 bases are TGTGCCAGCAGGTCATGGGTCTCGACGGGCTATAATTCACCCCTCCACTTT. This codes for CASRSWVSTGYNSPLHF.